The clone carrying this T cell receptor (beta chain) was seen many times. What it binds is not known. Previously described methods with listed TCR primers produced the bulk TCR libraries. TCRdb re-derived calls from the PCR reads in MiXCR, one entry per CDR3 protein. The profile shows some 680,000 distinct CDR3 sequences, 25% of them singletons. This entry comes from a study of molecular identifiers for immune sequencing clone quantification. Regarding the study as a whole: Clones that exceeded 20 RNA copies held over 99% of effector molecules, yet under 1% in naive cells.

Naive CD8 library inputs spanned 20,000 to 1,000,000 sorted cells and 10%, 30% or 50% RNA. Sorting defined naive CD8 T cells as CD8+CD4-CCR7+CD45RA+. Trimming took 2 bases from V and 0 from J, leaving 7 bases between them. Germline CDR1 and CDR2: MNHEY and SVGAGI. The CDR3 sequence is 14 residues long. The gene calls are TRBV6-5 and TRBJ1-1, with D unresolved. The TCR sequence derives from a human donor in good health. Some libraries in this study had Jurkat cell RNA spiked in. Sequencing used naive CD8+ T cells from blood, with Jurkat cell RNA spiked in. Noted subset: FACS-sorted CD8+CD4-CCR7+CD45RA+ naive T cells. The DNA for the CDR3 is TGTGCCAGCAGTTACGCATACATGAACACTGAAGCTTTCTTT. Protein product: CASSYAYMNTEAFF.